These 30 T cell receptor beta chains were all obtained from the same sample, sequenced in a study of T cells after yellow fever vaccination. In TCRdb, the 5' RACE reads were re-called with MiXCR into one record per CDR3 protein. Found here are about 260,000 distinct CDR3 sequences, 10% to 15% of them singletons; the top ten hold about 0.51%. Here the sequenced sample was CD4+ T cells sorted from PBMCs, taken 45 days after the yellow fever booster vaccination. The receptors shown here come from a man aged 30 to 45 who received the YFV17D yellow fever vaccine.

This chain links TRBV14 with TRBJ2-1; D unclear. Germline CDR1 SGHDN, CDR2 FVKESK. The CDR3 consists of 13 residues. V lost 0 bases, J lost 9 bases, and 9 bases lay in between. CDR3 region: CASSQDSASEQFF. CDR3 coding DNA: TGTGCCAGCAGCCAAGATTCGGCGAGTGAGCAGTTCTTC.

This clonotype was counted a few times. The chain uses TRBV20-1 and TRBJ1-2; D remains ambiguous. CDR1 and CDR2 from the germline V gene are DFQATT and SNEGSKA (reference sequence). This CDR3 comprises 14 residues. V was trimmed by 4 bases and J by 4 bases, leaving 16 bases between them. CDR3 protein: CSATNPGEGYGYTF. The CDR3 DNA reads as TGCAGTGCTACTAATCCCGGGGAGGGCTATGGCTACACCTTC.

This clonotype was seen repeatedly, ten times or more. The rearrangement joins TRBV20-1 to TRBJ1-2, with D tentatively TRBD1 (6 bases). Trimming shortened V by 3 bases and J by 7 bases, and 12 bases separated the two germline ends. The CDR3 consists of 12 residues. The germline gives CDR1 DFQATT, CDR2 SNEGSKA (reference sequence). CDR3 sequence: CSASLGGSGYTF. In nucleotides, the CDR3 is TGCAGTGCTAGCCTCGGGGGCAGTGGCTACACCTTC.

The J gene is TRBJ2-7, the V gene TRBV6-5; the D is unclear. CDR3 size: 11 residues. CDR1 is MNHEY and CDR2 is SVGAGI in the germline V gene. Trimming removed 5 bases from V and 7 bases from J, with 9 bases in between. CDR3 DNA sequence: TGTGCCAGCAGTAGGTTGGGAGAGCAGTACTTC. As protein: CASSRLGEQYF.

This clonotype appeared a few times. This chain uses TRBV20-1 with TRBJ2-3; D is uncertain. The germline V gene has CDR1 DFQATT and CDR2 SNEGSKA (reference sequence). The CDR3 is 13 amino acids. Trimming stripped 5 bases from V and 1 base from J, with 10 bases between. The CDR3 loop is CSAGSSGTDTQYF. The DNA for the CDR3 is TGCAGTGCTGGCTCGAGCGGCACAGATACGCAGTATTTT.

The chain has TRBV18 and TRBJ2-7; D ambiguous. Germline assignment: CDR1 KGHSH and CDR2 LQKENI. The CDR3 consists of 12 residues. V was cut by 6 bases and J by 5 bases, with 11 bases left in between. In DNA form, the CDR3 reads TGTGCCAGCTCGGTTTCTAGGGACGAGCAGTACTTC. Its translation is CASSVSRDEQYF.

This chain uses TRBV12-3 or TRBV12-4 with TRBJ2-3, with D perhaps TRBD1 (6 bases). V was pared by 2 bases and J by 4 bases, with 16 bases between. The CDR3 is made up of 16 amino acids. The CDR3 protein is CASSLRLTGKADTQYF. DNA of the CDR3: TGTGCCAGCAGTTTAAGGTTGACAGGAAAGGCAGATACGCAGTATTTT.

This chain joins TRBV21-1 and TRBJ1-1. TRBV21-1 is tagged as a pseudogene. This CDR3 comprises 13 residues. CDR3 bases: TGTGCCAGCAGCCTTTCACGCCGGGGCCCAGCTTTCTTT. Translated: CASSLSRRGPAFF.

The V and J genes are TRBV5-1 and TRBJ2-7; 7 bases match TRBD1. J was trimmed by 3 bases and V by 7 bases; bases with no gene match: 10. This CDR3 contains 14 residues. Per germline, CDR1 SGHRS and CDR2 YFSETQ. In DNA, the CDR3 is TGCGCCAGCTGTCGGGACAGTGACCTCTACGAGCAGTACTTC. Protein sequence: CASCRDSDLYEQYF.

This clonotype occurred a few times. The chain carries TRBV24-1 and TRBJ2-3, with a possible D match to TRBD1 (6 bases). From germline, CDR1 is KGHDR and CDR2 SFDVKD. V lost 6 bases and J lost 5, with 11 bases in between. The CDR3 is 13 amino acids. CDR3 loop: CATSRRGQDTQYF. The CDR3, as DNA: TGTGCCACCAGTCGCAGGGGCCAAGATACGCAGTATTTT.

The CDR3 sequence: CASSLGTPDTGELFF. DNA for the CDR3: TGCGCCAGCAGCTTGGGGACACCCGACACCGGGGAGCTGTTTTTT. The J gene is TRBJ2-2, the V gene TRBV5-1, with a weak D call TRBD1 (5 bases). The germline V gene encodes CDR1 SGHRS and CDR2 YFSETQ. This CDR3 comprises 15 residues. Trimming left V 0 bases short and J 3 bases short, with 9 bases between.

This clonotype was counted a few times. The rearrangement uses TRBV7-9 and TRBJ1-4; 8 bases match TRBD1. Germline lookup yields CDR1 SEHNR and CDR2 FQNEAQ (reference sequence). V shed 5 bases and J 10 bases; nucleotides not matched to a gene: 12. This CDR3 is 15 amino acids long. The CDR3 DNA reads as TGTGCCAGCAGCCACGACAGGGGAGCTTGGGGAAAACTGTTTTTT. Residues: CASSHDRGAWGKLFF.

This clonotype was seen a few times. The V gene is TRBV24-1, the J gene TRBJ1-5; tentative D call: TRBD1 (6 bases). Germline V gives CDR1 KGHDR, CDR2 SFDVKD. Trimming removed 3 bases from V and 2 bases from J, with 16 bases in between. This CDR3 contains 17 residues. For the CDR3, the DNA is TGTGCCACCAGTGATGGCCTACAGGGAATGGGCAATCAGCCCCAGCATTTT. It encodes CATSDGLQGMGNQPQHF.

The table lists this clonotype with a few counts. CDR3 amino acids: CASSIGRTEAFF. The CDR3 DNA follows: TGTGCCAGTAGTATAGGTCGGACTGAAGCTTTCTTT. The chain joins TRBV19 to TRBJ1-1; no clear D gene. CDR3 length: 12 amino acids. The V and J ends lost 1 base and 5 bases respectively, with 5 bases between them. Per germline, CDR1 LNHDA and CDR2 SQIVND (reference sequence). The full variable domain, in which reference TRBV19 and TRBJ1-1 provide the parts outside the CDR3, is DGGITQSPKYLFRKEGQNVTLSCEQNLNHDAMYWYRQDPGQGLRLIYYSQIVNDFQKGDIAEGYSVSREKKESFPLTVTSAQKNPTAFYLCASSIGRTEAFFGQGTRLTVV.

CDR3 in amino acids: CSARRGTGGTYEQYF. The CDR3, as DNA: TGCAGTGCTCGCCGGGGTACGGGAGGCACCTACGAGCAGTACTTC. The chain is built from TRBV20-1 and TRBJ2-7; 7 bases fit TRBD2. This CDR3 has 15 residues. V trimming: 5 bases; J trimming: 2 bases; junction bases outside the gene matches: 12. Per the germline V gene, CDR1 is DFQATT and CDR2 is SNEGSKA (reference sequence).

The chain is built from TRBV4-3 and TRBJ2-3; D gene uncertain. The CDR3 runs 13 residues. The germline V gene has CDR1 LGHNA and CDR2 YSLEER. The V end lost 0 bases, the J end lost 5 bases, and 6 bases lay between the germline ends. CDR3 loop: CASSQELGDTQYF. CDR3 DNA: TGCGCCAGCAGCCAAGAGTTGGGAGATACGCAGTATTTT.

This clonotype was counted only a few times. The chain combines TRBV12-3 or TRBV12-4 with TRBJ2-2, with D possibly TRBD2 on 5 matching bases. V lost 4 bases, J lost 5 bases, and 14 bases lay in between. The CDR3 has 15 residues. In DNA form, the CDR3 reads TGTGCCAGCAGTTCAGCAGGAGGAAATACCGGGGAGCTGTTTTTT. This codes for CASSSAGGNTGELFF.

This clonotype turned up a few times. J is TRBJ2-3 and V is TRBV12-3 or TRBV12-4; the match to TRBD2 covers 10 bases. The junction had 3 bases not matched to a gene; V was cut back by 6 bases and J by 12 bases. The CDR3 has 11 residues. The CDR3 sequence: CASSLAGVQYF. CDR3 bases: TGTGCCAGCAGCCTAGCGGGAGTTCAGTATTTT.

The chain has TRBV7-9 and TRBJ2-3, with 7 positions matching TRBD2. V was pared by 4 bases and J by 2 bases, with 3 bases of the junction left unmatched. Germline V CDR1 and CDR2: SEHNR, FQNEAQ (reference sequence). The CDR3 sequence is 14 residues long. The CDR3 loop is CASSSGTNTDTQYF. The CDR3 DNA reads TGTGCCAGCAGCTCAGGGACTAACACAGATACGCAGTATTTT.

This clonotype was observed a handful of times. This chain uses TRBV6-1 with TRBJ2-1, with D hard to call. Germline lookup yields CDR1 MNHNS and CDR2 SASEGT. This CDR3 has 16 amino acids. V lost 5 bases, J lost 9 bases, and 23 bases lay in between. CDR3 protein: CASSQLSNSPFSEQFF. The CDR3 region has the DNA TGTGCCAGCAGTCAACTGTCCAACTCGCCCTTCAGTGAGCAGTTCTTC.

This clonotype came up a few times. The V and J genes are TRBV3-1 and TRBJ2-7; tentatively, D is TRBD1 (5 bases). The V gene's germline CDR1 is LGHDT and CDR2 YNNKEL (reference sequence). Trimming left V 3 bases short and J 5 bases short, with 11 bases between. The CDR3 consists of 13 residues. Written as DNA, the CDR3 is TGTGCCAGCAGCCAGGGATGGGGCGACGAGCAGTACTTC. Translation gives CASSQGWGDEQYF.

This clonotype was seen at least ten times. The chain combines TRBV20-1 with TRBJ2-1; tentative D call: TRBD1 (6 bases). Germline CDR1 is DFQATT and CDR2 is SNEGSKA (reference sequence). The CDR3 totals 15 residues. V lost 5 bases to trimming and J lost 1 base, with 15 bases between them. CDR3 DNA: TGCAGTGCTCGTATTACAGGGTTATCCTACAATGAGCAGTTCTTC. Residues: CSARITGLSYNEQFF.

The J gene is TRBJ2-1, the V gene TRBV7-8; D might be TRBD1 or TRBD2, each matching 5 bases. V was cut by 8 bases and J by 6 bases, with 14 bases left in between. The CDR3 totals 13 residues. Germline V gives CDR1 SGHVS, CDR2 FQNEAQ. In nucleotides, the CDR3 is TGTGCCAGCGGGGGTTTGCGCCTCAATGAGCAGTTCTTC. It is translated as CASGGLRLNEQFF.

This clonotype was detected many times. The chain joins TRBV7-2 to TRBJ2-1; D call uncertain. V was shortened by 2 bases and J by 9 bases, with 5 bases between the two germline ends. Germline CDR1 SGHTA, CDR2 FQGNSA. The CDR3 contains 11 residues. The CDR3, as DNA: TGTGCCAGCAGCTTAAGGGTTGAGCAGTTCTTC. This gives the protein CASSLRVEQFF. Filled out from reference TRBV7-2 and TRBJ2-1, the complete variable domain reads GAGVSQSPSNKVTEKGKDVELRCDPISGHTALYWYRQSLGQGLEFLIYFQGNSAPDKSGLPSDRFSAERTGGSVSTLTIQRTQQEDSAVYLCASSLRVEQFFGPGTRLTVL.

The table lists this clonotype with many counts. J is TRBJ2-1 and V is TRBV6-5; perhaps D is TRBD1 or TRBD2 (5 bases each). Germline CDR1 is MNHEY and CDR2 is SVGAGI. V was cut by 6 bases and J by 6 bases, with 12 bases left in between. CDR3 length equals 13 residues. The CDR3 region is CASRGDLRNEQFF. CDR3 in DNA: TGTGCCAGCAGAGGGGACCTTCGCAATGAGCAGTTCTTC.

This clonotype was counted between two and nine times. CDR3 residues: CSARGMWVGALGYTF. The DNA for the CDR3 is TGCAGTGCTAGAGGAATGTGGGTGGGGGCGCTAGGCTACACCTTC. The chain employs TRBV20-1 and TRBJ1-2, with D possibly being TRBD1 (6 bases). Trimming took off 1 base at V and 8 bases at J, with 20 bases between the two ends. From germline, CDR1 is DFQATT and CDR2 SNEGSKA (reference sequence). There are 15 residues in the CDR3.

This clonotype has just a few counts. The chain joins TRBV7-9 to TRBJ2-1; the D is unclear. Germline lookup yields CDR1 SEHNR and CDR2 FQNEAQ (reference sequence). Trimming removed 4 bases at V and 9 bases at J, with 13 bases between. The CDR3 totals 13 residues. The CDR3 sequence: CASSYNQDFEQFF. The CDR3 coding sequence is TGTGCCAGCAGCTACAATCAGGATTTTGAGCAGTTCTTC.

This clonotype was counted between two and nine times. CDR3 loop: CASSYRSRDTQYF. CDR3 in DNA: TGTGCCAGCAGTTACAGGAGTCGAGATACGCAGTATTTT. This chain joins TRBV6-6 and TRBJ2-3, with unresolved D. The CDR3 loop spans 13 amino acids. Germline V gives CDR1 MNHNY, CDR2 SVGAGI (reference sequence). V was pared by 2 bases and J by 5 bases, with 8 bases between.

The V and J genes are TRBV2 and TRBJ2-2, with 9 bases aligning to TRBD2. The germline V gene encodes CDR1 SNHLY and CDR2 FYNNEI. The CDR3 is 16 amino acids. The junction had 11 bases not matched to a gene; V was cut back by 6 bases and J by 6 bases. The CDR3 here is CASRNGALAGSGELFF. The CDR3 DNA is TGTGCCAGCAGAAACGGGGCGCTAGCGGGATCCGGGGAGCTGTTTTTT.

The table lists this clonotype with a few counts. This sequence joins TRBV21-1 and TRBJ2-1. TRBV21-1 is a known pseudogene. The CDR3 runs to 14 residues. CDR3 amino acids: CASSSRSCYNEQFF. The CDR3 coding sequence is TGTGCCAGCAGCAGTAGAAGCTGCTACAATGAGCAGTTCTTC.